Listed below are T cell receptor beta chains from one sample, sequenced in a study of tumor-infiltrating lymphocytes in primary liver carcinoma. TCRdb redid the calling of the multiplex PCR reads with MiXCR, one entry per CDR3 protein. Found here are about 180,000 distinct CDR3 sequences, approximately 60% of them singletons; the top ten hold approximately 68%. Sequencing was carried out using peripheral blood. The receptors were gathered from a man aged 35 to 55 with primary liver carcinoma and hepatitis B virus infection. Both conserved end residues are part of each CDR3. The D gene is left open where the match is weak. Size tells how often a clone was seen (once, few, many) or the class of an expanded clone, and some rows leave it out.

v_gene	d_gene	abundance	j_gene	CDR3nt	CDR3aa
TRBV6-5	TRBD1	NA	TRBJ1-1	TGTGCCAGCAGTTATAATCAGGGGGCGCAAGTAACTTTCTTT	CASSYNQGAQVTFF
TRBV29-1	NA	few	TRBJ2-7	TGCAGCGCGCTCCTGGGGAGGACAGCGTACGAGCAGTACTTC	CSALLGRTAYEQYF
TRBV12-3/TRBV12-4	TRBD1	NA	TRBJ2-5	TGTGCCAGCAGCAACGCAATGGGACAGAAGGAGACCCAGTACTTC	CASSNAMGQKETQYF
TRBV11-1	TRBD2	NA	TRBJ2-1	TGTGCCAGCACCCTAGGACTAGCGGGAGAATATGAGCAGTTCTTC	CASTLGLAGEYEQFF
TRBV29-1	TRBD2	NA	TRBJ2-2	TGCAGCGTTGAAGAATACGGGAGGCCCACCGGGGAGCTGTTTTTT	CSVEEYGRPTGELFF
TRBV11-2	TRBD2	NA	TRBJ2-3	TGTGTCAGCAGCTTCACAACGGGGGGGGATCAGCCCCAGTATTTT	CVSSFTTGGDQPQYF
TRBV12-3/TRBV12-4	TRBD2	few	TRBJ2-1	TGTGCCAGCAGTCCCCCCCTAGCGGTGGGGGGCAATGAGCAGTTCTTC	CASSPPLAVGGNEQFF
TRBV12-3/TRBV12-4	TRBD1	few	TRBJ1-5	TGTGCCAGCAGCCGGGACAGTGCTCTTCGGCCCCAGCATTTT	CASSRDSALRPQHF
TRBV29-1	TRBD1	few	TRBJ2-1	TGCAGCGGACAGGGGTACAATGAGCAGTTCTTC	CSGQGYNEQFF
TRBV11-2	NA	NA	TRBJ1-1	TGTGCCAGCAGCTTAGGCATCGGGACGCTGAACACTGGAGCTTTCTTT	CASSLGIGTLNTGAFF
TRBV6-1	NA	few	TRBJ1-3	TGTGCCAGCAGTGAAGATCAAGACACCATATATTTT	CASSEDQDTIYF
TRBV28	NA	NA	TRBJ1-2	TGTGCCAGCAGTAACAGGATCGACGGCTACACCTTC	CASSNRIDGYTF
TRBV10-2	TRBD2	NA	TRBJ2-1	TGCGCCAGCAGCGTAACTAGCGACTACAATGAGCAGTTCTTC	CASSVTSDYNEQFF
TRBV6-2/TRBV6-3	NA	NA	TRBJ1-3	TGTGCCAGCGGCCTTGATGTTTTCTATGGAAACACCATATATTTC	CASGLDVFYGNTIYF
TRBV24-1	NA	NA	TRBJ2-1	TGTGCCACCAGTGACCCCTCACTAGCCGATGAGCAGTTCTTC	CATSDPSLADEQFF
TRBV11-2	NA	many	TRBJ2-1	TGTGCCAGCAGCACGGGGACTTACTACAATGAGCAGTTCTTC	CASSTGTYYNEQFF
TRBV29-1	TRBD1	NA	TRBJ2-3	TGCAGCGTTGAGGACAGGGGGCGAGATACGCAGTATTTT	CSVEDRGRDTQYF
TRBV4-2	TRBD2	NA	TRBJ2-3	TGTGCCAGCAGTCATCGTTACGTGACTAGCGGGGTCACAGATACGCAGTATTTT	CASSHRYVTSGVTDTQYF
TRBV28	TRBD2	NA	TRBJ2-7	TGTGCCAGCAGTTTACTCACCGACGGCCTAGCGGGCCCCGAGCAGTACTTC	CASSLLTDGLAGPEQYF
TRBV7-8	NA	NA	TRBJ2-3	TGTGCCAGCAGCCTCATGCAGGCAGATACGCAGTATTTT	CASSLMQADTQYF
TRBV29-1	NA	NA	TRBJ2-3	TGCAGCGTTCCGAGTGGGGATACGCAGTATTTT	CSVPSGDTQYF
TRBV29-1	NA	many	TRBJ2-1	TGCAGCGTCCTAAGGTCCGATGAGCAGTTCTTC	CSVLRSDEQFF
TRBV6-4	TRBD1	NA	TRBJ1-1	TGTGCCAGCCAAATTCCGCCAGGGACAGGGAAAGCTTTCTTT	CASQIPPGTGKAFF
TRBV10-3	NA	NA	TRBJ2-7	TGTGCCATCAGTGAGTCCGCTCCGGGAGAGCAGTACTTC	CAISESAPGEQYF
TRBV10-2	TRBD2	NA	TRBJ2-2	TGCGCCAGCAATCTAGCGGCAGCGACCGGGGAGCTGTTTTTT	CASNLAAATGELFF